The 30 T cell receptor beta chains below come from one sample, sequenced in a study of response to subunit inactivated influenza vaccine. TCRdb analysed the RT-PCR reads with MiXCR anew, one entry per CDR3 protein. The table records about 520,000 distinct CDR3 sequences, roughly 27% of them present only once. The sequences come from CD4+ T cells sorted from PBMCs, collected 5 days after vaccination. All receptors come from a man in his forties or fifties who received an inactivated influenza vaccine.

This clonotype appeared a few times. This chain uses TRBV7-9 with TRBJ2-5, with TRBD2 identical over 9 bases. This CDR3 spans 16 amino acids. Germline V gene data show CDR1 as SEHNR and CDR2 as FQNEAQ (reference sequence). Losses at the gene ends were 1 base for V and 0 bases for J; bases not matched to a gene: 3. The CDR3 sequence: CASSLGAGGYQETQYF. The CDR3 DNA sequence: TGTGCCAGCAGCTTAGGAGCGGGAGGATACCAAGAGACCCAGTACTTC.

As for this clonotype: This may arise from a read error, as a much more abundant clone is one base away. The chain uses TRBV12-3 or TRBV12-4 and TRBJ2-7, with TRBD2 matching 7 bases. V trimming: 3 bases; J trimming: 2 bases; junction bases outside the gene matches: 4. This CDR3 region has 14 residues. This CDR3 is CASSFERGTYEQYF. The CDR3 DNA is TGTGCCAGCAGTTTCGAGCGGGGAACCTACGAGCAGTACTTC.

The rearrangement links TRBV6-1 to TRBJ2-1, with TRBD2 matching 11 bases. CDR1 MNHNS and CDR2 SASEGT come from the germline V gene. The V and J ends lost 6 bases and 0 bases, in that order; junction bases with no gene match: 7. The length of the CDR3 is 17 residues. The CDR3 spells CASRSPGLADSYNEQFF. CDR3 DNA: TGTGCCAGCAGATCCCCGGGACTAGCGGACTCCTACAATGAGCAGTTCTTC.

The V call is TRBV6-1, the J call TRBJ2-7; the D gene could be TRBD1 or TRBD2 (6 bases each). The ends were cut back, 4 bases at V and 3 bases at J, with 16 bases in the middle. This CDR3 is 15 amino acids long. CDR1 and CDR2 from the germline V gene are MNHNS and SASEGT. Written as DNA, the CDR3 is TGTGCCAGCAGTGCGTATGAGGGGGGAAGCTACGAGCAGTACTTC. Encoded protein: CASSAYEGGSYEQYF.

V is TRBV27 and J is TRBJ2-5; TRBD1 agrees at 9 bases. The CDR3 extends over 12 amino acids. V gave up 11 bases and J gave up 7 bases; unmatched junction bases: 8. Germline V gives CDR1 MNHEY, CDR2 SMNVEV (reference sequence). DNA for the CDR3: TGTGCCTGTGGACAGGGGTTGGGGACCCAGTACTTC. It specifies CACGQGLGTQYF.

This clonotype was seen a few times. Here the CDR3 DNA reads TGTGCCAGCACCCCGGACAGGGACGGCTACACCTTC. Protein sequence: CASTPDRDGYTF. This rearrangement joins TRBV6-1 to TRBJ1-2, with 8 bases aligning to TRBD1. The CDR3 extends over 12 amino acids. CDR1 is MNHNS, CDR2 SASEGT, per germline. The trim removed 7 bases at V and 8 bases at J, leaving 6 bases unmatched.

The rearrangement joins TRBV7-9 to TRBJ2-7; possible D gene TRBD2, 6 bases. The CDR3 sequence is 14 residues long. Trimming took off 5 bases at V and 4 bases at J, with 15 bases between the two ends. From germline, CDR1 is SEHNR and CDR2 FQNEAQ (reference sequence). The chain's CDR3 is CASSARDSLYEQYF. The DNA for the CDR3 is TGTGCCAGCAGCGCCCGGGACTCCTTATACGAGCAGTACTTC.

Only a few counts were recorded for this clonotype. This sequence joins TRBV5-1 and TRBJ1-2, with D tentatively TRBD1 (5 bases). Trimming stripped 0 bases from V and 2 bases from J, with 11 bases between. The CDR3 runs to 15 residues. The germline V gene encodes CDR1 SGHRS and CDR2 YFSETQ. The CDR3 coding sequence is TGCGCCAGCAGCTTGGGCGGGGCACTGAACTATGGCTACACCTTC. It translates to CASSLGGALNYGYTF.

This clonotype was observed a handful of times. The rearrangement joins TRBV12-3 or TRBV12-4 to TRBJ1-1, with 8 bases fitting TRBD1. The CDR3 is made up of 12 amino acids. The J segment lost 11 bases and the V segment lost 6 bases, leaving 8 bases of the junction unmatched. CDR3 nucleotide sequence: TGTGCCAGCAGCCCAGGGACAGGTGGGGCTTTCTTT. It is translated as CASSPGTGGAFF.

This clonotype turned up a few times. The chain couples TRBV19 to TRBJ2-7; 12 bases are shared with TRBD1. V was clipped by 4 bases and J by 6 bases; unmatched bases: 4. CDR3 length: 14 residues. Germline assignment: CDR1 LNHDA and CDR2 SQIVND (reference sequence). The CDR3 nucleotides are TGTGCCAGTAGTACCGGGACAGGGGGCGCCGAGCAGTACTTC. Amino acid sequence: CASSTGTGGAEQYF.

The chain carries TRBV4-1 and TRBJ2-6; the D gene is possibly TRBD1 (5 bases). CDR3 length equals 16 residues. V shed 2 bases and J shed 0 bases, with 8 bases lying between them. CDR1 and CDR2 (germline): MGHRA, YSYEKL. CDR3 DNA sequence: TGCGCCAGCAGCCAAACAGGTTCCTCTGGGGCCAACGTCCTGACTTTC. It encodes CASSQTGSSGANVLTF.

In its sample, this clonotype was seen a few times. The chain uses TRBV12-3 or TRBV12-4 and TRBJ1-2, with D possibly being TRBD1 (6 bases). This CDR3 is 15 amino acids long. Deletions cut 5 bases from V and 6 bases from J, with 19 bases between. The CDR3 DNA sequence: TGTGCCAGCAGTAAAGTCAACGGACAGCTACATGGCTACACCTTC. Translated, it gives CASSKVNGQLHGYTF.

A few counts support this clonotype. The V gene is TRBV20-1, the J gene TRBJ2-5, with TRBD2 matching over 7 bases. The germline CDR1 and CDR2 sequences are DFQATT and SNEGSKA (reference sequence). After removal of 5 bases from V and 2 bases from J, the junction contained 2 bases not matched to a gene. This CDR3 has 12 amino acids. The CDR3 nucleotides are TGCAGTGCTTTACTAGCGCAAGAGACCCAGTACTTC. This codes for CSALLAQETQYF.

This clonotype occurred a few times. The genes are TRBV15 and TRBJ2-5; a weak D match, TRBD1 (6 bases). Trimming took 4 bases from V and 8 from J, leaving 14 bases between them. Germline values: CDR1 LNHNV, CDR2 YYDKDF (reference sequence). The CDR3 extends over 13 amino acids. The CDR3 spells CATSTRDKGTQYF. The CDR3 DNA reads as TGTGCCACCAGCACTCGGGACAAAGGCACCCAGTACTTC.

CDR3 region: CSVGDRAEKLFF. The CDR3 nucleotides are TGCAGCGTGGGGGACAGAGCTGAAAAACTGTTTTTT. The V gene is TRBV29-1, the J gene TRBJ1-4, with 7 bases identical to TRBD1. The CDR3 runs to 12 residues. Germline-derived CDR1 and CDR2 are SQVTM and ANQGSEA. J lost 7 bases, V lost 6 bases, and 5 bases had no gene match.

This clonotype has just one count. The genes are TRBV11-3 and TRBJ2-1; D gene uncertain. The CDR3 loop spans 13 amino acids. Deletions cut 1 base from V and 7 bases from J, with 8 bases between. Germline V lookup: CDR1 SGHNT, CDR2 YENEEA. The DNA for the CDR3 is TGTGCCAGCAGCTTAGGAGGCAGTAATGAGCAGTTCTTC. It is translated as CASSLGGSNEQFF.

A few counts support this clonotype. The chain employs TRBV5-1 and TRBJ2-2, with 9 bases matching TRBD2. This CDR3 spans 16 amino acids. The V and J ends lost 2 bases and 4 bases, in that order; junction bases with no gene match: 6. CDR1 SGHRS and CDR2 YFSETQ come from the germline V gene. For the CDR3, the DNA is TGCGCCAGCAGCTTTGGCGGGGGGGCCGGCACCGGGGAGCTGTTTTTT. Translated, it gives CASSFGGGAGTGELFF.

The V call is TRBV20-1, the J call TRBJ2-1; the match to TRBD1 covers 8 bases. The CDR3 runs 14 residues. J was trimmed by 0 bases and V by 2 bases; bases with no gene match: 0. Germline CDR1 is DFQATT and CDR2 is SNEGSKA (reference sequence). DNA of the CDR3: TGCAGTGCTAGACAGGGGGCCTCCTACAATGAGCAGTTCTTC. It yields the protein CSARQGASYNEQFF.

This clonotype was seen a few times. The V and J genes are TRBV20-1 and TRBJ2-4, with a possible D match to TRBD2 (6 bases). Looked up from germline, CDR1 is DFQATT and CDR2 is SNEGSKA (reference sequence). This CDR3 is built from 15 residues. The V and J ends lost 3 bases and 2 bases respectively, with 14 bases between them. The CDR3 nucleotides read TGCAGTGCTAGCGGGGGTTCGTTATCCAAAAACATTCAGTACTTC. Translating it yields CSASGGSLSKNIQYF.

This clonotype was detected a few times. This chain connects TRBV6-5 to TRBJ2-3; D possibly uses TRBD1 or TRBD2 (6 bases each). Trimming cost V 0 bases and J 8 bases, with 24 bases left between them. The CDR3 totals 18 residues. Germline assignment: CDR1 MNHEY and CDR2 SVGAGI. CDR3 region: CASSYSGTDYFSRGTQYF. The CDR3 DNA sequence: TGTGCCAGCAGTTACTCTGGTACGGACTACTTTAGCAGGGGTACGCAGTATTTT.

The chain uses TRBV5-5 and TRBJ1-5; D call uncertain. V was shortened by 4 bases and J by 3 bases, with 14 bases between the two germline ends. The CDR3 is made up of 15 amino acids. The V gene's germline CDR1 is SGHKS and CDR2 YYEKEE (reference sequence). CDR3 in DNA: TGTGCCAGCAGCGCATCTAGCGTAATCAATCAGCCCCAGCATTTT. Amino acid sequence: CASSASSVINQPQHF.

This clonotype has just a few counts. V and J are TRBV12-3 or TRBV12-4 and TRBJ1-5, with D uncertain. The CDR3 is 17 residues long. The V gene lost 4 bases and the J gene lost 0 bases, with 16 bases spanning the gap. Here the CDR3 reads CASSWRGQAHSNQPQHF. The CDR3 DNA sequence: TGTGCCAGCAGTTGGCGAGGGCAGGCCCATAGCAATCAGCCCCAGCATTTT.

There are a few counts of this clonotype. This chain joins TRBV6-2 or TRBV6-3 and TRBJ2-3; TRBD2 is a possible D gene (6 bases). Between the trimmed V and J ends, which lost 7 bases and 4 bases, there was a span of 15 bases. The CDR3 is 14 amino acids. Germline CDR1 MNHEY, CDR2 SVGEGT. The CDR3 is CASTSGRKPDTQYF. In DNA, the CDR3 is TGTGCCAGCACCAGCGGGCGGAAGCCAGATACGCAGTATTTT.

In this sample, this clonotype turned up a few times. V is TRBV5-1 and J is TRBJ1-2; weak D call: TRBD1 (6 bases). CDR3 length: 16 residues. V was clipped by 0 bases and J by 2 bases, with 14 bases between them. Germline-derived CDR1 and CDR2 are SGHRS and YFSETQ. CDR3 protein: CASSLAYGGANYGYTF. DNA of the CDR3: TGCGCCAGCAGCTTGGCCTACGGGGGCGCCAACTATGGCTACACCTTC.

The CDR3 sequence is CASRGTGADTQYF. The CDR3 DNA sequence: TGTGCCAGTAGGGGAACAGGGGCAGATACGCAGTATTTT. The chain uses TRBV6-1 and TRBJ2-3; TRBD1 aligns across 7 bases. The CDR3 is 13 residues long. Unmatched junction bases numbered 7, after V lost 9 bases and J lost 4 bases. The germline V gene encodes CDR1 MNHNS and CDR2 SASEGT.

The rearrangement uses TRBV24-1 and TRBJ2-1; 9 positions agree with TRBD2. V lost 4 bases, J lost 5 bases, and 8 bases stayed unmatched. The length of the CDR3 is 16 residues. The germline V gene encodes CDR1 KGHDR and CDR2 SFDVKD. The CDR3: CATSDARTSDDNEQFF. DNA for the CDR3: TGTGCCACCAGTGACGCCCGGACTAGCGACGACAATGAGCAGTTCTTC.

This sequence joins TRBV5-1 and TRBJ2-6, with TRBD1 matching over 11 bases. CDR1 is SGHRS and CDR2 is YFSETQ in the germline V gene. This CDR3 region has 18 residues. V lost 3 bases and J lost 0; bases outside the gene matches: 5. The CDR3 region has the DNA TGCGCCAGCAGCTCCGGGACAGGGGGAAGCTCTGGGGCCAACGTCCTGACTTTC. Translated: CASSSGTGGSSGANVLTF.

This clonotype came up many times. The chain carries TRBV6-1 and TRBJ1-2, with 10 bases identical to TRBD1. The CDR3 runs 15 residues. The germline CDR1 and CDR2 sequences are MNHNS and SASEGT. Trimming at V came to 5 bases and at J to 2 bases, leaving 5 bases not matched to a gene. This CDR3 reads CASSNRDRGNYGYTF. CDR3 bases: TGTGCCAGCAGTAATCGGGACAGGGGCAACTATGGCTACACCTTC.

In its sample, this clonotype was seen a few times. This sequence joins TRBV20-1 and TRBJ2-3, with D maybe TRBD2 (6 bases). Between the trimmed V and J ends, which lost 0 bases and 2 bases, there was a span of 9 bases. The CDR3 contains 14 residues. The V gene's germline CDR1 is DFQATT and CDR2 SNEGSKA (reference sequence). CDR3 bases: TGCAGTGCTAGAGAAGGGACTTTCACAGATACGCAGTATTTT. Encoded protein: CSAREGTFTDTQYF.

Only a few counts were recorded for this clonotype. The chain has TRBV10-3 and TRBJ1-1, with no clear D. Germline V lookup: CDR1 ENHRY, CDR2 SYGVKD. The CDR3 is made up of 13 amino acids. V gave up 3 bases and J gave up 7 bases, with 12 bases separating them. CDR3 in amino acids: CAISDQSEGEAFF. CDR3 nucleotides: TGTGCCATCAGTGACCAATCGGAGGGTGAAGCTTTCTTT.